This T cell receptor beta chain was retrieved from a study of CD8+CD57+ T cells in acquired aplastic anemia. The template for TCR beta VDJ and CDR3 sequence profiling was genomic DNA. MiXCR, run by TCRdb on the reads, gives a single entry per CDR3 protein. Among roughly 100,000 distinct CDR3 sequences listed, about 67% were seen once. The CDR3 sequence is 13 residues long. Looked up from germline, CDR1 is MNHNS and CDR2 is SASEGT. V trimming: 10 bases; J trimming: 8 bases; junction bases outside the gene matches: 9. Whoever was chosen for sequencing had shown CD8+CD57+ cell expansion by flow cytometry. Every patient presented with severe acquired aplastic anemia.

The origin of this receptor is a human donor with aplastic anemia. V usage is TRBV6-1 and J usage is TRBJ2-1; 9 bases map to TRBD2. Sequencing used sorted CD4+, CD8+, or CD8+CD57+ T cells (not recorded which) from PBMCs. The CDR3 region has the DNA TGTGCCATTGCAAGTACTAGCGGGCATGAGCAGTTCTTC. Translating it yields CAIASTSGHEQFF.